These T cell receptor beta chains were read from a single sample in a study of tumor and adjacent non-tumor tissue in lung cancer. TCRdb recomputed calls from the multiplex PCR reads with MiXCR, one row per CDR3 protein. The sample has about 90,000 distinct CDR3 sequences; 76% are singletons. The sample consisted of distant non-tumor lung tissue. These receptors were collected from a woman aged 45-60 years with non-small cell lung cancer. CDR3s include the opening cysteine and the closing phenylalanine or tryptophan. Fields, in order: D gene, clone size, J gene, V gene, CDR3 length, CDR3 DNA, CDR3 protein. The D gene is left open where the match is weak. Rows may omit the clone size; those that give it use once, few, many or a size class.

>TRBD2|-|TRBJ2-1|TRBV12-3/TRBV12-4|14
TGTGCCAGCAGTTTACTAGCGGGGGGGGATGAGCAGCTCTTT
CASSLLAGGDEQLF
>TRBD2|-|TRBJ2-1|TRBV20-1|15
TGCAGTGTTAGAGATTTCAGGGAGGGCCGCAATGAGCAGTTCTTC
CSVRDFREGRNEQFF
>TRBD1|-|TRBJ2-5|TRBV15|15
TGTGCCACCCATGGACAGGCGTCAGCCCAAGAGACCCAGTACTTC
CATHGQASAQETQYF
>-|-|TRBJ1-5|TRBV10-2|12
TGCGCCAGTATTGACTGGAATCAGCCCCAGCATTTT
CASIDWNQPQHF
>-|-|TRBJ2-7|TRBV7-9|15
TGTGCCAGCAGCTTCGGGGGGCCGGGGTCCTACGAGCAGTACTTC
CASSFGGPGSYEQYF
>-|-|TRBJ2-2|TRBV10-1|13
TGCGCCAGCAGTAGCCAGATCACCGGGCAGATGTTTTTT
CASSSQITGQMFF
>-|-|TRBJ1-5|TRBV19|16
TGTGCCAGTAGTAACGCGCGCGAGCTCGGGGGGCAGCCCCAGCATTTT
CASSNARELGGQPQHF
>-|-|TRBJ2-1|TRBV7-8|13
TGTGCCAGCAGCAGACTTCATGGGTTTGAGCATTTCTTC
CASSRLHGFEHFF
>TRBD1|many|TRBJ2-7|TRBV5-1|14
TGCGCCAGCAGAACCGGGACAGGTCCCTACGAGCAGTACTTC
CASRTGTGPYEQYF
>-|-|TRBJ1-1|TRBV11-2|13
TGTGCCAGCAATGGGTCGGTGAACACTGAAGCTTTCTTT
CASNGSVNTEAFF
>TRBD1|-|TRBJ2-4|TRBV12-3/TRBV12-4|14
TGTACCAGCAGGGGACAGGTGGGCAAAAACATTCAGTACTTC
CTSRGQVGKNIQYF
>-|-|TRBJ2-1|TRBV6-5|13
TGTGACAGCAGCCCCGTCCTGAGGAATGAGCAGTTCTTC
CDSSPVLRNEQFF
>TRBD1|-|TRBJ2-1|TRBV6-2/TRBV6-3|13
TGTGCCAGTACCATAGCGACAGGGGGGGGGCAGTTCTTC
CASTIATGGGQFF
>-|many|TRBJ1-1|TRBV7-9|16
TGTGCCAGCAGCCAGTCCGGGGGCGGCGCGAACACTGAAGCTTTCTTT
CASSQSGGGANTEAFF
>TRBD2|few|TRBJ2-7|TRBV7-9|14
TGTGCCAGCAGCTTCGGGACTAGCTCCTACGAGCAGTACTTC
CASSFGTSSYEQYF
>-|once|TRBJ2-2|TRBV24-1|16
TGTGTCACCAGTGATTTGCCCCCGGCGAACACCGTGGAGCTGTTTTTT
CVTSDLPPANTVELFF
>-|-|TRBJ2-2|TRBV28|18
TGTACCAGTAGTCTACCCCACTTTACGGGAGATAACACCGGGGAGCTGTTTTTT
CTSSLPHFTGDNTGELFF
>TRBD1|-|TRBJ2-2|TRBV6-5|15
TGTGCCTGCAGTAAGACAGGGGCCGGGTCCTGGGAGCTGTTTTTT
CACSKTGAGSWELFF
>TRBD2|few|TRBJ2-7|TRBV4-2|18
TGTGCCAGCAGTCAACACTTTGGGACTAGCGGGCGACCCTACGAGCAGTACTTC
CASSQHFGTSGRPYEQYF
>-|-|TRBJ2-6|TRBV4-1|14
TGCGTCAGCAACCAGGATTCTGGGGCCAACGTCCTGACTTTC
CVSNQDSGANVLTF
>-|-|TRBJ2-7|TRBV18|14
TGTGCCAGCTCGCCGTTGAGCGCTACCACCGAGCAGTACTTC
CASSPLSATTEQYF
>-|-|TRBJ2-7|TRBV6-5|14
TGTGGCAGCGGTATATACGACAACTCCTACGAGCAGTACTTC
CGSGIYDNSYEQYF
>TRBD2|many|TRBJ2-1|TRBV28|16
TGTGCCAGCAGTCCACGACTAGCGGGAGGCTACAATGAGCAGTTCTTC
CASSPRLAGGYNEQFF
>TRBD2|-|TRBJ2-1|TRBV5-5|16
TGTGCCAGCAGTTTGGTAGCTAGCGGAGACAATAATGAGCGGTTCTTC
CASSLVASGDNNERFF
>-|-|TRBJ1-1|TRBV10-3|15
TGTGCCAACAGTGGGGGAAGGGATCGGGACACTGAAGCTTTCTTT
CANSGGRDRDTEAFF